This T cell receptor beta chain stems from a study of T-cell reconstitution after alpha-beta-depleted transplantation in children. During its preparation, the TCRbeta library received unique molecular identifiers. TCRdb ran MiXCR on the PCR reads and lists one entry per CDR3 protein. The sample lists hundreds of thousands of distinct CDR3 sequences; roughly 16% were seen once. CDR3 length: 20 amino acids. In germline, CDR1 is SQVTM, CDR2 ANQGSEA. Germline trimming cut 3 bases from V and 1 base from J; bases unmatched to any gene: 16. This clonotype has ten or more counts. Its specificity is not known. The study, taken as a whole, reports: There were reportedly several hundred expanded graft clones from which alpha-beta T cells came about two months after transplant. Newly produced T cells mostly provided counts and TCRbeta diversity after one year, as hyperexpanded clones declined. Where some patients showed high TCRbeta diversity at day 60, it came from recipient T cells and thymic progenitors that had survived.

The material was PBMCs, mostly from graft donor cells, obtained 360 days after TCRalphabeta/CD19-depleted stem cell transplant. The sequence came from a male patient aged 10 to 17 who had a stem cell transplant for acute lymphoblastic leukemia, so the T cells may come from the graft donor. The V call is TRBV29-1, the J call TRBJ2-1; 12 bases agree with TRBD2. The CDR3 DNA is TGCAGCGTTGATCTCCTCCCACGGACTAGCGGGACAATATCCTACAATGAGCAGTTCTTC. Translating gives CSVDLLPRTSGTISYNEQFF.